These 8 T cell receptor beta chains were all obtained from the same sample, sequenced in a study of blood T cell repertoires in COVID-19. Profiled with immunoSEQ multiplex PCR; TCRdb holds only in-frame clones, not every one. The sample contains hundreds of thousands of clones, roughly four fifths of which appear only once. The source material was peripheral blood. Receptors originate from an older man with acute or convalescent COVID-19.

This rearrangement joins TRBV18 to TRBJ1-2; perhaps TRBD1 as D (6 bases). The CDR3 covers 13 residues. V was trimmed by 10 bases and J by 0 bases, leaving 12 bases between them. Germline lookup yields CDR1 KGHSH and CDR2 LQKENI. The chain's CDR3 is CATAEGANYGYTF. DNA of the CDR3: TGTGCCACCGCTGAGGGGGCTAACTATGGCTACACCTTC.

CDR3 nucleotide sequence: TGCAGCGTTGAGGTTCCGGGACAGGGGGCGATCTACGAGCAGTACTTC. Amino acid sequence: CSVEVPGQGAIYEQYF. V and J are TRBV29-1 and TRBJ2-7; the match to TRBD1 covers 12 bases. CDR1 and CDR2 (germline): SQVTM, ANQGSEA. J lost 3 bases, V lost 3 bases, and 9 bases had no gene match. The CDR3 is 16 amino acids.

The chain employs TRBV30 and TRBJ2-7, with a weak D call TRBD1 (6 bases). Germline CDR1 reads GTSNPN; CDR2 reads SVGIG (reference sequence). The CDR3 totals 13 residues. V was shortened by 1 base and J by 5 bases, with 12 bases between the two germline ends. The CDR3 reads CAWSEYRAHEQYF. Here the CDR3 DNA reads TGTGCCTGGAGTGAATACAGGGCCCACGAGCAGTACTTC.

V gene TRBV2 combines with J gene TRBJ1-2; TRBD1 matches 10 bases. This CDR3 comprises 14 residues. Unmatched junction bases numbered 4, after V lost 5 bases and J lost 4 bases. Germline loops: CDR1 SNHLY, CDR2 FYNNEI. For the CDR3, the DNA is TGTGCCAGCAGTCTGGACAGGGGGACCTATGGCTACACCTTC. Protein sequence: CASSLDRGTYGYTF. Complete variable domain (other parts from reference TRBV2 and TRBJ1-2): EPEVTQTPSHQVTQMGQEVILRCVPISNHLYFYWYRQILGQKVEFLVSFYNNEISEKSEIFDDQFSVERPDGSNFTLKIRSTKLEDSAMYFCASSLDRGTYGYTFGSGTRLTVV.

V usage is TRBV2 and J usage is TRBJ2-3; weak D call: TRBD2 (6 bases). The V gene's germline CDR1 is SNHLY and CDR2 FYNNEI. V was shortened by 6 bases and J by 5 bases, with 9 bases between the two germline ends. The CDR3 contains 12 residues. The CDR3 bases are TGTGCCAGCAGGAGGCGGGAAGATACGCAGTATTTT. Amino acids: CASRRREDTQYF.

This clone was detected only a few times. This chain links TRBV7-8 with TRBJ2-7; the match to TRBD2 covers 12 bases. Trimming took 1 base from V and 4 from J; bases not matched to a gene: 2. The germline V gene encodes CDR1 SGHVS and CDR2 FQNEAQ. The CDR3 is made up of 15 amino acids. CDR3: CASSLGLAGVYEQYF. The CDR3 nucleotides read TGTGCCAGCAGCTTAGGACTAGCGGGGGTATACGAGCAGTACTTC. The complete variable domain, with remaining parts taken from reference TRBV7-8 and TRBJ2-7, reads GAGVSQSPRYKVAKRGQDVALRCDPISGHVSLFWYQQALGQGPEFLTYFQNEAQLDKSGLPSDRFFAERPEGSVSTLKIQRTQQEDSAVYLCASSLGLAGVYEQYFGPGTRLTVT.

This clone was observed a handful of times. This chain connects TRBV4-2 to TRBJ2-3; D may be TRBD2 (5 bases). Trimming removed 3 bases from V and 0 bases from J, with 19 bases in between. The germline V gene encodes CDR1 LGHNA and CDR2 YNFKEQ. CDR3 length: 18 amino acids. DNA of the CDR3: TGTGCCAGCAGCCACCTTCTACTAGGAAATCCTAGCACAGATACGCAGTATTTT. The encoded protein is CASSHLLLGNPSTDTQYF.

This clone was observed a handful of times. V and J are TRBV19 and TRBJ1-2; no clear D gene. V was cut by 5 bases and J by 0 bases, with 13 bases left in between. Germline CDR1 reads LNHDA; CDR2 reads SQIVND (reference sequence). The CDR3 sequence is 15 residues long. CDR3 DNA sequence: TGTGCCAGTAGTTCGCCGGGTCTTCCTAACTATGGCTACACCTTC. It translates to CASSSPGLPNYGYTF.